This T cell receptor (beta chain) was identified in a study of beta chain features in type 1 diabetes. CDR1 is SGHTA, CDR2 FQGTGA, per germline. Germline trimming cut 1 base from V and 7 bases from J; bases unmatched to any gene: 5. CDR3 size: 15 residues. Only a few counts were recorded for this clone. Since all of the isolated RNA was reverse transcribed, expressed TCRB transcripts were what got sequenced. Method: immunoSEQ multiplex PCR; TCRdb's copy keeps in-frame clones and lacks some. This sample has about 340,000 clones, with roughly 8% found just once. Sequenced: central memory CD4+ T cells from blood. V usage is TRBV7-3 and J usage is TRBJ2-7; 12 nucleotides align to TRBD2. The clonotype originates from a woman aged 18 to 35 in good health. CDR3 sequence: CASSLRTSGALEQYF. CDR3 bases: TGTGCCAGCAGCTTAAGGACTAGCGGGGCTTTGGAGCAGTACTTC.